The clone carrying this TCR beta chain was seen a few times. Its antigen remains unknown. These data are taken from a study of identical twins. Study results and limitations: For zero-insertion analyses, partial confounding could come from invariant MAIT and iNKT cells.

With 5 bases removed from V and 2 bases from J, the gap between germline ends came to 14 bases. Germline CDR1 is SGHRS and CDR2 is YFSETQ. The CDR3 is 14 residues long. A universal primer site was created by template switching, with the cDNA bearing unique molecular identifiers. MiXCR, run by TCRdb on the 5' RACE reads, gives a single entry per CDR3 protein. Of roughly 770,000 distinct CDR3 sequences listed, 18% are singletons. These data are also associated with another study on T cells expressing NK-cell markers. That report adds: The CD3+CD56-NKG2C+ fraction of a handful of donors was also led by these clonotypes. Questions lingered over whether expanded NKG2C+ T cell clones were HCMV-specific.

This clonotype was sampled from a woman between 18 and 29 years old in good health. The chain uses TRBV5-1 and TRBJ2-7; D perhaps matches TRBD1 (6 bases). What was sequenced was PBMCs. CDR3 in amino acids: CASSSDSRTYEQYF. The CDR3 nucleotides read TGCGCCAGCAGTTCGGACAGTCGAACCTACGAGCAGTACTTC.